This T cell receptor (beta chain) was recorded in a study of OX40 agonist ivuxolimab in advanced cancers. Study-level background: Partial responses were achieved by three patients, of whom one had hepatocellular carcinoma and two had cutaneous melanoma. Whole-study results and caveats: Determination of antigen specificity was not performed for the expanded peripheral T cells.

The repertoire was sequenced with immunoSEQ multiplex PCR; TCRdb's copy has only in-frame clones and lacks some. This sample has fewer than 45,000 clones, with about 89% found just once. As to this clone: Antigen: not known.

This CDR3 region has 13 residues. Trimming left V 7 bases short and J 5 bases short, with 11 bases between. Germline-derived CDR1 and CDR2 are SGHNT and YENEEA. The sequence was collected from an adult with an advanced solid tumor such as melanoma, head and neck, liver or kidney cancer. The material sequenced was CD4+ or CD8+ T cells sorted from blood, taken in a trial of the OX40 agonist ivuxolimab. The V and J genes are TRBV11-3 and TRBJ2-2, with D hard to call. The CDR3 DNA sequence: TGTGCCAGCACCCACCCCGCGACCGGGGAGCTGTTTTTT. Translation gives CASTHPATGELFF.